This T cell receptor beta chain was retrieved from a study of blood T cell repertoires in COVID-19. Turning to the study itself: The United States, Italy and Spain supplied acute and convalescent COVID-19 samples. The cDNA or gDNA used as material had been derived from T cells, B-cell-depleted T cells, or PBMCs.

The CDR3 is 13 amino acids. The ends were cut back, 2 bases at V and 6 bases at J, with 10 bases in the middle. Looked up from germline, CDR1 is LNHDA and CDR2 is SQIVND (reference sequence). TCRdb's table, derived via immunoSEQ multiplex PCR, lists solely in-frame clones and lacks some. The sample carries about 200,000 clones, about 88% recorded once. The source of this sequence is a man between 60 and 75 years old with acute or convalescent COVID-19. The sequencing input was peripheral blood. The chain recombines TRBV19 with TRBJ1-1, with D hard to call. The CDR3: CASSILGVAEAFF. DNA of the CDR3: TGTGCCAGTAGTATATTGGGCGTGGCTGAAGCTTTCTTT.